The next 10 T cell receptor beta chains were all read from a single sample in a study of identical twins. TCRdb re-called the 5' RACE reads through MiXCR, storing one row per CDR3 protein. This table holds under 250,000 distinct CDR3 sequences, less than 10% found once. Sequencing was carried out using memory (CD45RO+) T cells sorted from blood. The receptor source for this set is a woman aged 18-29 years in good health.

The genes are TRBV7-9 and TRBJ2-1; a possible D gene is TRBD2 (6 bases). The CDR3 has 15 residues. V lost 2 bases to trimming and J lost 6 bases, with 14 bases between them. Germline loops: CDR1 SEHNR, CDR2 FQNEAQ (reference sequence). For the CDR3, the DNA is TGTGCCAGCAGCTTACCAACGGGACTGAGCAATGAGCAGTTCTTC. The encoded protein is CASSLPTGLSNEQFF.

This clonotype was counted a few times. CDR3 region: CASSFGGGVDEQFF. CDR3 nucleotide sequence: TGTGCCAGCAGCTTCGGCGGGGGGGTGGATGAGCAGTTCTTC. V is TRBV7-9 and J is TRBJ2-1, with 9 bases identical to TRBD2. CDR1 is SEHNR, CDR2 FQNEAQ, per germline (reference sequence). The CDR3 contains 14 residues. J gave up 8 bases and V 3 bases, and 5 bases lay outside the gene matches. The full variable domain, completed using reference TRBV7-9 and TRBJ2-1, is DTGVSQNPRHKITKRGQNVTFRCDPISEHNRLYWYRQTLGQGPEFLTYFQNEAQLEKSRLLSDRFSAERPKGSFSTLEIQRTEQGDSAMYLCASSFGGGVDEQFFGPGTRLTVL.

This clonotype was counted ten times or more. This sequence joins TRBV5-6 and TRBJ2-1; TRBD2 matches 13 bases. The length of the CDR3 is 15 residues. The germline gives CDR1 SGHDT, CDR2 YYEEEE. V shed 4 bases and J 4 bases; nucleotides not matched to a gene: 2. The CDR3 loop reads CASSGGLAGYNEQFF. The CDR3 DNA reads as TGTGCCAGCAGCGGGGGACTAGCGGGGTACAATGAGCAGTTCTTC.

The chain joins TRBV27 to TRBJ2-1; no reliable D call. Trimming left V 2 bases short and J 11 bases short, with 13 bases between. Per germline, CDR1 MNHEY and CDR2 SMNVEV (reference sequence). The CDR3 consists of 13 residues. The CDR3 nucleotides are TGTGCCAGCAGTTTACCAACGCTTGGTAAGCAGTTCTTC. Protein: CASSLPTLGKQFF.

This clonotype was seen only a few times. This rearrangement joins TRBV9 to TRBJ1-3; D uncertain. CDR1 SGDLS and CDR2 YYNGEE come from the germline V gene. The CDR3 has 14 residues. Trimming left V 3 bases short and J 1 base short, with 8 bases between. CDR3 nucleotides: TGTGCCAGCAGCGCTTCAGGTTCTGGAAACACCATATATTTT. This gives the protein CASSASGSGNTIYF.

The sample holds a few counts of this clonotype. This chain joins TRBV9 and TRBJ1-1; TRBD1 might be the D (5 bases). The CDR3 totals 15 residues. The germline V gene encodes CDR1 SGDLS and CDR2 YYNGEE. The V and J ends lost 3 bases and 5 bases respectively, with 17 bases between them. CDR3 loop: CASSGPGTGRTEAFF. In nucleotides, the CDR3 is TGTGCCAGCAGCGGCCCAGGGACCGGGAGGACTGAAGCTTTCTTT.

This clonotype was counted only a few times. This chain joins TRBV5-1 and TRBJ2-3; a weak D match, TRBD1 (5 bases). The CDR3 loop spans 15 amino acids. CDR1 is SGHRS and CDR2 is YFSETQ in the germline V gene. V was shortened by 0 bases and J by 3 bases, with 11 bases between the two germline ends. The CDR3 DNA follows: TGCGCCAGCAGCTTGGAGGCAGGGTATACAGATACGCAGTATTTT. It codes for CASSLEAGYTDTQYF.

This clonotype was picked up a small number of times. The chain carries TRBV20-1 and TRBJ2-2; D unclear. This CDR3 has 13 amino acids. Trimming took 8 bases from V and 1 from J, leaving 11 bases between them. Germline V gene sequence: CDR1 DFQATT, CDR2 SNEGSKA (reference sequence). The CDR3 loop is CSSNLGNTGELFF. The CDR3 nucleotides read TGCAGTTCCAACCTAGGGAACACCGGGGAGCTGTTTTTT.

This clonotype was seen more than once but under ten times. The chain uses TRBV3-1 and TRBJ1-1; no clear D gene. The ends were cut back, 7 bases at V and 3 bases at J, with 15 bases in the middle. This CDR3 has 14 amino acids. The germline V gene has CDR1 LGHDT and CDR2 YNNKEL (reference sequence). The CDR3 DNA sequence: TGTGCCAGCAAGACCACTCAAACCCACACTGAAGCTTTCTTT. Its translation is CASKTTQTHTEAFF.

This clonotype was seen only a few times. This rearrangement joins TRBV3-1 to TRBJ1-5; tentative D call: TRBD1 (5 bases). The germline gives CDR1 LGHDT, CDR2 YNNKEL (reference sequence). The CDR3 sequence is 13 residues long. The germline V and J ends were trimmed by 5 bases and 5 bases, with 10 bases remaining between them. Here the CDR3 DNA reads TGTGCCAGCAGCGTCATGGGGGATCAGCCCCAGCATTTT. Its translation: CASSVMGDQPQHF.